This TCR beta chain was found in a study of regulatory T cells in long-lasting Graves disease (dated by TCRdb to about 2021). For context, the study as a whole: To count as having persistent Graves' disease, a patient had to have received antithyroid drug treatment for over 5 years with TSH receptor autoantibodies remaining persistently positive. This study used TCR sequencing and RNA sequencing of peripheral blood to compare persistent Graves' disease patients against newly diagnosed Graves' disease patients. The study took place in China and was registered as a clinical trial. A total of roughly 33 samples underwent TCR sequencing: some 13 from persistent and some 20 from newly diagnosed Graves' disease patients. On average, persistent Graves' disease patients in the clinical cohort had been on antithyroid drugs for about 10.3 years.

This clonotype was counted ten times or more. The specificity of this receptor is unknown. Base qualities are not provided; no much larger clone lies one nucleotide away. The paper's findings and limits, for the study overall: Persistent Graves' disease patients showed lower TCR Shannon entropy and fewer highly expanded clones than newly diagnosed patients, suggesting clonal expansion. Sequencing and analysis were restricted to the TCR beta chain. The small sample size was acknowledged by the authors as a limitation that may reduce accuracy. Peripheral blood alone was examined, since thyroid tissue, which constituted the primary lesion, could not be accessed. TRBV28, TRBJ1-2 and TRBJ2-5 were preferentially used in persistent disease, while TRBV20-1 and TRBJ2-1 were favored in newly diagnosed disease. Patients with persistent disease shared more public clonotypes (over 2,500) than newly diagnosed patients did (more than 900).

Including the terminal cysteine and phenylalanine, the CDR3 comprises 13 residues. Just CDR3 DNA is preserved here, 39 bases in frame from base 1. In the germline V gene, CDR1 corresponds to SQVTM and CDR2 to ANQGSEA. V has 6 bases trimmed and J has 5 bases trimmed; junction bases matching no gene number 9. The library relied on multiplex PCR. The reads were generated on an Illumina HiSeq 4000. iRepertoire HTBI primers and Arm-PCR amplification of CDR3 regions were used to construct TCR beta libraries. PCR products were gel purified before sequencing. The original methods were these. Gene usage analysis of CDR3 amino acid clonotypes used the roughly 60 TRBV and more than 13 TRBJ segments found across samples. COPE and FqMerger were used to merge filtered high-quality paired reads into contigs. BLAST was used to align contigs to the IMGT TRBV, TRBD and TRBJ reference genes, and CDR3 was defined following IMGT. Clonotypes above 0.1% frequency were classified as highly expanded clones. Repertoire diversity was measured by Shannon entropy, and V-J evenness by the Gini coefficient. A clonotype was considered public if more than one individual shared it. Using fastp trimming at Q25 and MiXCR clonotype assembly, TCRdb reanalyzed the public sequencing data and kept in-frame beta chains. Here each entry gathers all rows of one CDR3 protein and keeps the most common genes and DNA. The V and J calls were determined by TCRdb, not by the authors. The sample table records around 450,000 distinct CDR3 sequences; about 22% of these occur just once. The ten most abundant clones make up 7% to 9% of the sample.

Per the publication, the time point label means: persistent/refractory GD, antithyroid drugs over 5 years with positive TRAb. For both TCR sequencing and RNA sequencing, RNA was extracted from PBMCs in TRIzol. Graves' disease was diagnosed according to American Thyroid Association guidelines. Recruitment of patients was carried out at an endocrinology department in Xi'an, China. Each patient gave 9 to 10 milliliters of peripheral blood, collected in an EDTA anticoagulant tube. Ficoll Paque Plus density gradient separation was used to isolate PBMCs, and no additional T cell sorting was done. An Agilent 2100 Bioanalyzer and agarose gel were used to assess RNA quality, and a NanoDrop 2000 was used to measure RNA concentration.

Sequenced material: peripheral blood mononuclear cells (PBMCs), taken when the disease was refractory, from a patient treated with antithyroid drugs. The chain is assembled from TRBV29-1 and TRBJ2-5; 7 bases in the junction line up with TRBD1. The sequence came from a female donor with Graves disease. The CDR3 region has the sequence CSVRTGHLETQYF. The sequence in DNA is TGCAGCGTGAGGACAGGCCATTTGGAGACCCAGTACTTC. With all but the CDR3 taken from the reference TRBV29-1 and TRBJ2-5 genes, the full variable domain is: SAVISQKPSRDICQRGTSLTIQCQVDSQVTMMFWYRQQPGQSLTLIATANQGSEATYESGFVIDKFPISRPNLTFSTLTVSNMSPEDSSIYLCSVRTGHLETQYFGPGTRLLVL.